This TCR beta chain comes out of a study of blood T cell repertoires in COVID-19. Study context: COVID-19 samples from acute and convalescent phases originated in the United States, Italy and Spain. From T cells, B-cell-depleted T cells, or PBMCs came the material, which was cDNA or gDNA.

Study processing details: The authors estimated nucleated cell counts from reference gene primer amplification. TCRdb's table, derived via immunoSEQ multiplex PCR, lists solely in-frame clones and lacks some. The D gene and trimming were derived from the DNA, and the V and J assignments and clone size from that table. Of about 330,000 clones detected, around 88% appear once; the ten largest clones hold around 1.7%. V gave up 3 bases and J gave up 0 bases, with 15 bases separating them. Germline lookup yields CDR1 SGHRS and CDR2 YFSETQ. The length of the CDR3 is 16 residues. This clone has a handful of counts.

The TCR sequence derives from a woman aged 45-65 years with acute or convalescent COVID-19. Sequenced input: peripheral blood. The chain joins TRBV5-1 to TRBJ1-1; D might be TRBD1 (6 bases). CDR3 in DNA: TGCGCCAGCAGCTCGCTACAGGGCCTGATGAACACTGAAGCTTTCTTT. Amino acid sequence: CASSSLQGLMNTEAFF.